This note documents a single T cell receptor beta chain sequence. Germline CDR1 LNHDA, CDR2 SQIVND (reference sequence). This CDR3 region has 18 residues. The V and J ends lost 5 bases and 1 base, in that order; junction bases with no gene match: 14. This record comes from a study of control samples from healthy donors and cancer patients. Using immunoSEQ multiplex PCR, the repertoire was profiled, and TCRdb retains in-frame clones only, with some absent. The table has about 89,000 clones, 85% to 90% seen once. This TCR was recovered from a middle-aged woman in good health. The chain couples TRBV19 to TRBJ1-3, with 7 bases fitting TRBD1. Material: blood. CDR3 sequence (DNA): TGTGCCAGTAGTCGTCGACAGGGTTTTCACGTTTCTGGAAACACCATATATTTT. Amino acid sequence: CASSRRQGFHVSGNTIYF.